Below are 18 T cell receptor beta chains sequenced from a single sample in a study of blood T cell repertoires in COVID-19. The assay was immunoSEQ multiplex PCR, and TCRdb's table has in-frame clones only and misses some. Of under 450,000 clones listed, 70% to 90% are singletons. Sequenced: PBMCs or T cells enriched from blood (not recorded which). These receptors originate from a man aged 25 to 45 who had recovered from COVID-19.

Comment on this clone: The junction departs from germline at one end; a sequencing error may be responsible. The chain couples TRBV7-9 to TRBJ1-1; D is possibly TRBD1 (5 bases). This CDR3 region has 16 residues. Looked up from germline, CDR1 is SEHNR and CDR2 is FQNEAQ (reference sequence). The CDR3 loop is CASSLRKQEGNAEAFF. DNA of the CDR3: TGTGCCAGCAGCTTGCGTAAACAGGAGGGGAACGCTGAAGCTTTCTTT.

In nucleotides, the CDR3 is TGTGCCTGGACCGGACAGAGATATGGCTACACCTTC. As protein: CAWTGQRYGYTF. This chain connects TRBV30 to TRBJ1-2, with D possibly matching TRBD1 (6 bases). The CDR3 has 12 amino acids. Germline-derived CDR1 and CDR2 are GTSNPN and SVGIG (reference sequence). Trimming took 4 bases from V and 5 from J, leaving 11 bases between them.

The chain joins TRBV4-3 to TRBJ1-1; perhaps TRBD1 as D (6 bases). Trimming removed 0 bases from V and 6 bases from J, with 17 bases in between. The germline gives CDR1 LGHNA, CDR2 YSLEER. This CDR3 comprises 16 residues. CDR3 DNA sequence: TGCGCCAGCAGCCAAGACGCAGGGGAGGGTTTGGCTGAAGCTTTCTTT. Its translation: CASSQDAGEGLAEAFF.

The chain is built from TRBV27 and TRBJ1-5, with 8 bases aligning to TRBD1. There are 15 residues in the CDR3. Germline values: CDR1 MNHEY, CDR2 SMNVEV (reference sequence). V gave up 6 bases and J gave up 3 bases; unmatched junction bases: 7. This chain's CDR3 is CASRGLQGANQPQHF. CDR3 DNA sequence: TGTGCCAGCAGGGGTCTCCAGGGGGCCAATCAGCCCCAGCATTTT.

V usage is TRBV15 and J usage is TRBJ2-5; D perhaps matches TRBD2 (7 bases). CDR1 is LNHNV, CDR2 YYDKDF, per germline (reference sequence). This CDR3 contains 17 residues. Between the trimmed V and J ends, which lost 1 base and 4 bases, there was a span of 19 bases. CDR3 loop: CATSRGGGRVDGETQYF. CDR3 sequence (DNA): TGTGCCACCAGCAGAGGGGGGGGCAGGGTTGATGGAGAGACCCAGTACTTC.

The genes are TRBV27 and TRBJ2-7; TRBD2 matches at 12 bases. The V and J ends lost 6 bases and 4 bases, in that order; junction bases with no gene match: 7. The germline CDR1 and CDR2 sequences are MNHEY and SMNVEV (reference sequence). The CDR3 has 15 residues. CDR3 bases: TGTGCCAGCAGCCTAGCGGGGGGGCCGGGGTACGAGCAGTACTTC. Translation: CASSLAGGPGYEQYF.

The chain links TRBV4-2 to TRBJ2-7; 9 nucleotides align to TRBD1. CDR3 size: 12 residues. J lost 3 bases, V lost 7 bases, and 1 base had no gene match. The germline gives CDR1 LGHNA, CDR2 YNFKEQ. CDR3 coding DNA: TGTGCCAGCATGGGACAGGGCTACGAGCAGTACTTC. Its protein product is CASMGQGYEQYF.

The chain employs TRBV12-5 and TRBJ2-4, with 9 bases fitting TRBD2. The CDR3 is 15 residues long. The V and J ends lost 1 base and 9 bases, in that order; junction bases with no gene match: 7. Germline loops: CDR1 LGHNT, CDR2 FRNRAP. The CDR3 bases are TGTGCTAGTGGTTTGGAGGGCAATAGCGGGGGCATTCAGTACTTC. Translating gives CASGLEGNSGGIQYF.

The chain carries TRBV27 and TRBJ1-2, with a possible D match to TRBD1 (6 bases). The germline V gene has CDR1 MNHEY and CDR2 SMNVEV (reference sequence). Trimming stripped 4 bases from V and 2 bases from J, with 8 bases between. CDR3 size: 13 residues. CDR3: CASSSGTNYGYTF. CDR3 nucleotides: TGTGCCAGCAGTTCCGGGACAAACTATGGCTACACCTTC.

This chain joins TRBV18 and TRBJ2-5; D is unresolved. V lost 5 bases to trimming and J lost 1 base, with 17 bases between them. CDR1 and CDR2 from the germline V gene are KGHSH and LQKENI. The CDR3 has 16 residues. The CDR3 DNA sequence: TGTGCCAGCTCAACCGAAGCTCACTTAACCCAAGAGACCCAGTACTTC. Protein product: CASSTEAHLTQETQYF.

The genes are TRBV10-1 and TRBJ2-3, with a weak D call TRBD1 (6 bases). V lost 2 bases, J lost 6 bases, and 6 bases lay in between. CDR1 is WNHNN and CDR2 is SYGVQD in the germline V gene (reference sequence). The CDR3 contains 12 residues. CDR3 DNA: TGCGCCAGCAGTGAGACAGGGGATACGCAGTATTTT. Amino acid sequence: CASSETGDTQYF.

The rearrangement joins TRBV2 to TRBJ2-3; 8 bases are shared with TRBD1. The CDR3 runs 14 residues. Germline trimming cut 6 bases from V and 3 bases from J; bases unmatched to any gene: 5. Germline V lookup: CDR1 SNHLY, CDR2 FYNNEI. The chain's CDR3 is CASSRQGRTDTQYF. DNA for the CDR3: TGTGCCAGCAGCAGACAGGGGAGGACAGATACGCAGTATTTT.

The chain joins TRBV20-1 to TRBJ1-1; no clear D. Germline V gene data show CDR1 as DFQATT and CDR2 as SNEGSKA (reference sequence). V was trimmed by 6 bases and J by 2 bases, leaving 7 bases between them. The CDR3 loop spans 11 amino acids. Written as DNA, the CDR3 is TGCAGTGCCGAGTCCAACACTGAAGCTTTCTTT. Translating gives CSAESNTEAFF.

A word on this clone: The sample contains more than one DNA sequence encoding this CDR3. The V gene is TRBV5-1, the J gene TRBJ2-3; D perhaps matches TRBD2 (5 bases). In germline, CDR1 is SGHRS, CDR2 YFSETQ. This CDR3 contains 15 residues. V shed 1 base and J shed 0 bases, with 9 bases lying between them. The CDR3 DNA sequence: TGCGCCAGCAGCTTGAATCCGGGAAGCACAGATACGCAGTATTTT. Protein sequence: CASSLNPGSTDTQYF. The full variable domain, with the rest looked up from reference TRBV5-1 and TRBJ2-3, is KAGVTQTPRYLIKTRGQQVTLSCSPISGHRSVSWYQQTPGQGLQFLFEYFSETQRNKGNFPGRFSGRQFSNSRSEMNVSTLELGDSALYLCASSLNPGSTDTQYFGPGTRLTVL.

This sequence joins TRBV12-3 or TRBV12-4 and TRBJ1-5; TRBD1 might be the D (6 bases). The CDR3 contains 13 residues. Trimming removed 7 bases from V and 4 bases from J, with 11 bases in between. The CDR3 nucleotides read TGTGCCAGCAACCCAGGGGTAAATCAGCCCCAGCATTTT. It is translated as CASNPGVNQPQHF.

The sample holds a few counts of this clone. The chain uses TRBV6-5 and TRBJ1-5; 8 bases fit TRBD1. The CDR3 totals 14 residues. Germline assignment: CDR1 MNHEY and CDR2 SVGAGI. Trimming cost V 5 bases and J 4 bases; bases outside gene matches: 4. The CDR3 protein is CASSLTGENQPQHF. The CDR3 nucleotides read TGTGCCAGCAGTCTGACAGGGGAGAATCAGCCCCAGCATTTT.

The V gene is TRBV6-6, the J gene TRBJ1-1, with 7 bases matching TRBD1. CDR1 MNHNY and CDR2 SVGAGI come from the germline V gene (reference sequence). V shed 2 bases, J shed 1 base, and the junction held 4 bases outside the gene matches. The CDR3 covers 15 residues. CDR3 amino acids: CASSYPDRENTEAFF. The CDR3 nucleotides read TGTGCCAGCAGTTACCCCGACAGGGAGAACACTGAAGCTTTCTTT.

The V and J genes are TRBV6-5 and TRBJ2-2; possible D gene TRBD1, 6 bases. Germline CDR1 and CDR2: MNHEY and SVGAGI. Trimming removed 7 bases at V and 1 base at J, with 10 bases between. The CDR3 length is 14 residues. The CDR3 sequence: CASIGTQNTGELFF. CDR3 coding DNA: TGTGCCAGCATCGGGACACAGAACACCGGGGAGCTGTTTTTT.